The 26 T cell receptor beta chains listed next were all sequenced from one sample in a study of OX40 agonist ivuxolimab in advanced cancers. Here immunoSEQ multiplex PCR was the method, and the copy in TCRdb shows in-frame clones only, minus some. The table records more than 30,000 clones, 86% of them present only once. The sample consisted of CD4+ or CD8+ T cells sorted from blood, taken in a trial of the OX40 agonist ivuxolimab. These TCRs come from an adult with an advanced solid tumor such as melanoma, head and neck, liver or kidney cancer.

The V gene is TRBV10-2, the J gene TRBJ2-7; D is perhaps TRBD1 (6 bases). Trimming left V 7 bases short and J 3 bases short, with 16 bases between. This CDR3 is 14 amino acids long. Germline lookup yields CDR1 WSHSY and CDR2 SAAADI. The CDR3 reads CASNKQGYHYEQYF. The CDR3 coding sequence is TGCGCCAGCAACAAACAGGGATACCACTACGAGCAGTACTTC.

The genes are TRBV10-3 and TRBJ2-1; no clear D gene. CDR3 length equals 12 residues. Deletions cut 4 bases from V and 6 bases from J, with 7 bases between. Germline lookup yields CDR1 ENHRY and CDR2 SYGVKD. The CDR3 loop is CAISGRPNEQFF. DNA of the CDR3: TGTGCCATCAGTGGCAGGCCCAATGAGCAGTTCTTC.

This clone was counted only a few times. CDR3 nucleotide sequence: TGTGCCAGCAGCCCCCCGGGCAGCGGAGGCCAAAGAGAAGCTTTCTTT. Its translation is CASSPPGSGGQREAFF. The chain uses TRBV11-2 and TRBJ1-1, with no clear D. CDR3 size: 16 residues. Germline-derived CDR1 and CDR2 are SGHAT and FQNNGV. V was shortened by 5 bases and J by 8 bases, with 24 bases between the two germline ends. Full variable domain (rest looked up from reference TRBV11-2 and TRBJ1-1): EAGVAQSPRYKIIEKRQSVAFWCNPISGHATLYWYQQILGQGPKLLIQFQNNGVVDDSQLPKDRFSAERLKGVDSTLKIQPAKLEDSAVYLCASSPPGSGGQREAFFGQGTRLTVV.

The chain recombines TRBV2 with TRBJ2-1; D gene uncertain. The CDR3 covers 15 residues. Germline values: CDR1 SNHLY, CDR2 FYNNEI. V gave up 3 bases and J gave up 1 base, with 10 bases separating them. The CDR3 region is CASSEGGRSYNEQFF. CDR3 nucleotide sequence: TGTGCCAGCAGTGAGGGCGGTCGGTCCTACAATGAGCAGTTCTTC.

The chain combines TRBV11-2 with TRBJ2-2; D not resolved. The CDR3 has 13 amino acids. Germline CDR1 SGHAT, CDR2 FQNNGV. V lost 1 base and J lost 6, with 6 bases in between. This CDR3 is CASSLVYAGELFF. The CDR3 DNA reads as TGTGCCAGCAGCTTAGTCTACGCCGGGGAGCTGTTTTTT. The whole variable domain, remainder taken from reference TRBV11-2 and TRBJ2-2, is EAGVAQSPRYKIIEKRQSVAFWCNPISGHATLYWYQQILGQGPKLLIQFQNNGVVDDSQLPKDRFSAERLKGVDSTLKIQPAKLEDSAVYLCASSLVYAGELFFGEGSRLTVL.

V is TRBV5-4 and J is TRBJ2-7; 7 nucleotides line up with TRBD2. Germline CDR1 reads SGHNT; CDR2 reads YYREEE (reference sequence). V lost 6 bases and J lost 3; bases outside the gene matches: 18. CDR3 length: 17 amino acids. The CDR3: CASKSGLAAGSVYEQYF. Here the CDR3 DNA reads TGTGCCAGCAAGAGCGGTCTAGCGGCCGGGTCTGTCTACGAGCAGTACTTC. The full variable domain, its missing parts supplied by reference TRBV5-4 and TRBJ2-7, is ETGVTQSPTHLIKTRGQQVTLRCSSQSGHNTVSWYQQALGQGPQFIFQYYREEENGRGNFPPRFSGLQFPNYSSELNVNALELDDSALYLCASKSGLAAGSVYEQYFGPGTRLTVT.

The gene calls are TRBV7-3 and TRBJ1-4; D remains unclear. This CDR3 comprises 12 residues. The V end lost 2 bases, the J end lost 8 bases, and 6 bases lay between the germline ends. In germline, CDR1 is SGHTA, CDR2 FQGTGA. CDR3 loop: CASSLDSEKLFF. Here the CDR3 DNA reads TGTGCCAGCAGCTTAGACTCGGAAAAACTGTTTTTT. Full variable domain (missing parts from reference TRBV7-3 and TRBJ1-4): GAGVSQTPSNKVTEKGKYVELRCDPISGHTALYWYRQSLGQGPEFLIYFQGTGAADDSGLPNDRFFAVRPEGSVSTLKIQRTERGDSAVYLCASSLDSEKLFFGSGTQLSVL.

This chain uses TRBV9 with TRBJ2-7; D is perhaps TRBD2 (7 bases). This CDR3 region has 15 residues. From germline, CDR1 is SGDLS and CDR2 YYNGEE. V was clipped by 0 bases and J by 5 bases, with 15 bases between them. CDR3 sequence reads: CASSVGGGLVDEQYF. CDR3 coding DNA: TGTGCCAGCAGCGTAGGGGGGGGCTTAGTCGACGAGCAGTACTTC.

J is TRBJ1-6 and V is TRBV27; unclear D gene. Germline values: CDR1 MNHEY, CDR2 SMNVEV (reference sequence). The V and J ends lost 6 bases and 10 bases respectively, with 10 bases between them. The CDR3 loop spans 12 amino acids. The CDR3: CASSLLGSPLHF. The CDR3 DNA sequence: TGTGCCAGCAGCCTCTTGGGGTCACCCCTCCACTTT.

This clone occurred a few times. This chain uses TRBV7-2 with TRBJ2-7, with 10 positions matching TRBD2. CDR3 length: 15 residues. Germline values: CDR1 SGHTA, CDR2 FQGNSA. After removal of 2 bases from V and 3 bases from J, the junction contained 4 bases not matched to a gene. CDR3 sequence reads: CASSLLAGEDYEQYF. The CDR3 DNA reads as TGTGCCAGCAGCTTACTAGCGGGAGAGGACTACGAGCAGTACTTC.

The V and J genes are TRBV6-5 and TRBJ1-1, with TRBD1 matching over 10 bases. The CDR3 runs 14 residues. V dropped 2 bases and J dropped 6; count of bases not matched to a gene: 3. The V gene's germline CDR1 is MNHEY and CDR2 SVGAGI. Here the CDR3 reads CASSYGGTGAEAFF. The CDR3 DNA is TGTGCCAGCAGTTACGGTGGGACAGGGGCTGAAGCTTTCTTT.

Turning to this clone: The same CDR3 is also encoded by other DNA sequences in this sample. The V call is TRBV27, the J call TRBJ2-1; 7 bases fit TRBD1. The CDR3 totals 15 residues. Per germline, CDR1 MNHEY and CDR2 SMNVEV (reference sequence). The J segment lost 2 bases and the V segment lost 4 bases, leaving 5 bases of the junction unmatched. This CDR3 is CASSSGTGAYNEQFF. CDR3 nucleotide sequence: TGTGCCAGCAGTTCCGGAACAGGGGCCTACAATGAGCAGTTCTTC.

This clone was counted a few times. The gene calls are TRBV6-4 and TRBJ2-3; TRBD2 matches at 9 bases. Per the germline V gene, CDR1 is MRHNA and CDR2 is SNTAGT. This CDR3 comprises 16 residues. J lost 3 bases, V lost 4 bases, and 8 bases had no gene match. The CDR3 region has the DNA TGTGCCAGCAGTGTCGTAGCGGGAGAGAGGACAGATACGCAGTATTTT. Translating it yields CASSVVAGERTDTQYF.

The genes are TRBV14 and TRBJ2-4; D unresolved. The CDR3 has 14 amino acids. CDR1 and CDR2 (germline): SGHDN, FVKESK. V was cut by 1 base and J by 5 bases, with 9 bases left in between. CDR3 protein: CASSQGLKQNIQYF. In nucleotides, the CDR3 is TGTGCCAGCAGCCAAGGGCTCAAGCAAAACATTCAGTACTTC.

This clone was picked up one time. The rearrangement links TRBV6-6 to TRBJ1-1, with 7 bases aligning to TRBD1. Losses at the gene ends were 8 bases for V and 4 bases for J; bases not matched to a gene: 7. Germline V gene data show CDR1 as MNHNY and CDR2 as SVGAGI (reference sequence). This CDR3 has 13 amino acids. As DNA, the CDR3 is TGTGCCAGCGCCCTCAGGGGGGTCACTGAAGCTTTCTTT. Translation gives CASALRGVTEAFF.

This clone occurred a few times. The CDR3 sequence: CASTEDRGYQPQHF. The CDR3 bases are TGTGCCAGCACCGAGGACAGGGGCTATCAGCCCCAGCATTTT. The rearrangement uses TRBV28 and TRBJ1-5; 9 bases line up with TRBD1. CDR1 MDHEN and CDR2 SYDVKM come from the germline V gene. This CDR3 is 14 amino acids long. With 7 bases clipped from V and 5 bases from J, the junction kept 6 bases outside the gene matches.

CDR3 nucleotide sequence: TGTGCCAGCATGGGACTAAACGACAATGAGCAGTTCTTC. It is translated as CASMGLNDNEQFF. The chain joins TRBV2 to TRBJ2-1, with 7 bases lining up with TRBD2. Trimming at V came to 7 bases and at J to 5 bases, leaving 5 bases not matched to a gene. In germline, CDR1 is SNHLY, CDR2 FYNNEI. CDR3 length equals 13 residues. Full variable domain (outside the CDR3, taken from reference TRBV2 and TRBJ2-1): EPEVTQTPSHQVTQMGQEVILRCVPISNHLYFYWYRQILGQKVEFLVSFYNNEISEKSEIFDDQFSVERPDGSNFTLKIRSTKLEDSAMYFCASMGLNDNEQFFGPGTRLTVL.

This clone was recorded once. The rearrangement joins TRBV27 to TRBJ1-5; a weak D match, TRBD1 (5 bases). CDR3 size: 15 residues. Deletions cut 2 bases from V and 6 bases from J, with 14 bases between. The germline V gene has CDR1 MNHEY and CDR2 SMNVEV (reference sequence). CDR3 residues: CASSLDQGRGQPQHF. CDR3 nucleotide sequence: TGTGCCAGCAGTTTAGATCAGGGAAGAGGTCAGCCCCAGCATTTT.

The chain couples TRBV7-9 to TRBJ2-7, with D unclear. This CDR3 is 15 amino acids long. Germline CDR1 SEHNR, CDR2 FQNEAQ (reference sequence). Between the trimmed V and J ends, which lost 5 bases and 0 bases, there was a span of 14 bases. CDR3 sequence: CASSPGAARSYEQYF. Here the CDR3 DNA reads TGTGCCAGCAGCCCTGGTGCGGCCCGCTCCTACGAGCAGTACTTC.

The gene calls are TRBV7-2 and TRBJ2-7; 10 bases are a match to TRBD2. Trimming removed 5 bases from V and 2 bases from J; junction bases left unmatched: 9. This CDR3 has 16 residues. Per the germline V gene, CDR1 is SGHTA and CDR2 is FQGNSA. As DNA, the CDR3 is TGTGCCAGCAGCGAACTTCCGGGACTAGCGACCTACGAGCAGTACTTC. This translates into CASSELPGLATYEQYF.

The CDR3 nucleotides read TGTGCCAGTAGTATCGGGGCTAGCGGCGTTTACGAGCAGTACTTC. This encodes CASSIGASGVYEQYF. The gene calls are TRBV19 and TRBJ2-7; 7 nucleotides match TRBD2. The germline V gene encodes CDR1 LNHDA and CDR2 SQIVND (reference sequence). V dropped 3 bases and J dropped 4; count of bases not matched to a gene: 9. This CDR3 contains 15 residues.

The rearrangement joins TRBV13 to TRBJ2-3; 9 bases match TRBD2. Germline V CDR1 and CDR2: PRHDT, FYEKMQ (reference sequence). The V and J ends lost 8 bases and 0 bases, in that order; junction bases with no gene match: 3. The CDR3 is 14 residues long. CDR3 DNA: TGTGCCAGCGGCGGGAGGGCAAGCACAGATACGCAGTATTTT. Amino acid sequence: CASGGRASTDTQYF.

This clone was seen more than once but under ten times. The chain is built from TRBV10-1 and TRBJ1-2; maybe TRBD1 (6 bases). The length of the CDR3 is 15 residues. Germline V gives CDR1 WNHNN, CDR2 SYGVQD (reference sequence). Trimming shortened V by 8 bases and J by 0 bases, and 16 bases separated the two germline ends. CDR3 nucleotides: TGCGCCAGCCGGGGGGGCAGGCCGTCTAACTATGGCTACACCTTC. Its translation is CASRGGRPSNYGYTF.

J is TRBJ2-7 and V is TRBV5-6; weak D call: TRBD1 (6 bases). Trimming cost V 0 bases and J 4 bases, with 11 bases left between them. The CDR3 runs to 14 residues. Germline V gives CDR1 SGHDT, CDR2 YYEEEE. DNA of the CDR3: TGTGCCAGCAGCTTGGAAGGGGGTGCATACGAGCAGTACTTC. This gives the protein CASSLEGGAYEQYF.

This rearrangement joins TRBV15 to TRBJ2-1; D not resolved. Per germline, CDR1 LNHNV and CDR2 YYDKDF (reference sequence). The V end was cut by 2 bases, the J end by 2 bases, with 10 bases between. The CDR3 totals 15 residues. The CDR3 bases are TGTGCCACCAGCAGATTCGACTTGGCCTACAATGAGCAGTTCTTC. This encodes CATSRFDLAYNEQFF.

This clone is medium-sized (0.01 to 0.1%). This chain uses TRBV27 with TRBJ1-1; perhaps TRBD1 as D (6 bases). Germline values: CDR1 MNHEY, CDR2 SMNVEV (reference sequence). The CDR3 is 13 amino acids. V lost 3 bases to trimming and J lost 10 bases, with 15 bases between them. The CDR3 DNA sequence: TGTGCCAGCAGTTTGGGGGGGCCAGGCGGAGCTTTCTTT. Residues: CASSLGGPGGAFF.